These T cell receptor beta chains were read from a single sample in a study of CD8+ T cells in alopecia areata. TCRdb keeps only in-frame clones here, not all; method: immunoSEQ multiplex PCR. Among 250,000 to 300,000 clones listed, 55% to 70% were seen once. Sequenced material: CD4+ T cells sorted from blood, taken at week 24, from a patient treated with tofacitinib. Receptors originate from a human donor with alopecia areata. The CDR3 runs from the conserved cysteine through the conserved F or W. Fields, in order: clone size, D gene, V gene, J gene, CDR3 protein, CDR3 DNA. A D gene is named only where the DNA matches it firmly. Expanded clones get a size class; other rows say once, few or many, or leave the size out.

size: NA; D: TRBD1; V: TRBV7-9; J: TRBJ2-1; CDR3: CASSADRAGLYNEQFF; DNA: TGTGCCAGCAGCGCGGACAGGGCTGGTCTCTACAATGAGCAGTTCTTC
size: few; D: NA; V: TRBV5-1; J: TRBJ2-3; CDR3: CASSTQGTSTDTQYF; DNA: TGCGCCAGCTCAACCCAGGGAACCAGCACAGATACGCAGTATTTT
size: NA; D: NA; V: TRBV4-3; J: TRBJ2-7; CDR3: CASSHTGSYEQYF; DNA: TGCGCCAGCAGCCATACAGGGTCCTACGAGCAGTACTTC
size: NA; D: TRBD2; V: TRBV2; J: TRBJ2-5; CDR3: CASTWGTSGTQETQYF; DNA: TGTGCCAGCACGTGGGGGACTAGCGGTACTCAAGAGACCCAGTACTTC
size: NA; D: TRBD1; V: TRBV29-1; J: TRBJ1-6; CDR3: CSVGDSNSYNSPLHF; DNA: TGCAGCGTGGGGGACAGTAACTCCTATAATTCACCCCTCCACTTT
size: NA; D: TRBD1; V: TRBV5-1; J: TRBJ2-7; CDR3: CASSHGQGPYEQYF; DNA: TGCGCCAGCAGCCACGGACAGGGCCCCTACGAGCAGTACTTC
size: NA; D: NA; V: TRBV7-6; J: TRBJ2-7; CDR3: CASSLGPGATGYEQYF; DNA: TGTGCCAGCAGCTTAGGCCCTGGGGCAACCGGCTACGAGCAGTACTTC
size: NA; D: NA; V: TRBV15; J: TRBJ1-5; CDR3: CATSRDQGQPQHF; DNA: TGTGCCACCAGCAGAGATCAGGGTCAGCCCCAGCATTTT
size: NA; D: NA; V: TRBV6-5; J: TRBJ2-7; CDR3: CASSSIPRGPSYEQYF; DNA: TGTGCCAGCAGTTCTATACCCAGGGGCCCCTCCTACGAGCAGTACTTC
size: NA; D: NA; V: TRBV10-3; J: TRBJ1-1; CDR3: CATKRAGDGARAFF; DNA: TGTGCCACCAAGCGGGCAGGGGATGGGGCGAGGGCTTTCTTT
size: few; D: NA; V: TRBV29-1; J: TRBJ2-7; CDR3: CSVGNGYEQYF; DNA: TGCAGCGTTGGCAACGGCTACGAGCAGTACTTC
size: few; D: TRBD1; V: TRBV28; J: TRBJ2-3; CDR3: CASSLVVGQGATNTQYF; DNA: TGTGCCAGCAGCTTGGTGGTGGGCCAGGGGGCAACAAATACGCAGTATTTT
size: NA; D: NA; V: TRBV5-1; J: TRBJ2-1; CDR3: CASSIPSAGSTHEQFF; DNA: TGCGCCAGCAGCATCCCCTCCGCGGGGAGTACCCATGAGCAGTTCTTC
size: NA; D: TRBD1; V: TRBV29-1; J: TRBJ2-7; CDR3: CSVGGTGGAYEQYF; DNA: TGCAGCGTTGGAGGGACAGGCGGCGCCTACGAGCAGTACTTC
size: few; D: TRBD1; V: TRBV10-3; J: TRBJ1-2; CDR3: CAISAATGYGYTF; DNA: TGTGCCATCAGTGCGGCGACAGGGTATGGCTACACCTTC
size: NA; D: NA; V: TRBV5-6; J: TRBJ2-4; CDR3: CASSFRVLGDIQYF; DNA: TGTGCCAGCAGCTTCAGGGTTTTAGGAGACATTCAGTACTTC
size: NA; D: NA; V: TRBV29-1; J: TRBJ2-1; CDR3: CSVGARGLNEQFF; DNA: TGCAGCGTTGGGGCTCGGGGGCTAAATGAGCAGTTCTTC
size: few; D: TRBD1; V: TRBV7-7; J: TRBJ2-5; CDR3: CASSLNRGNGAQYF; DNA: TGTGCTAGCAGCTTAAACAGGGGGAATGGGGCCCAGTACTTC
size: NA; D: NA; V: TRBV23-1; J: TRBJ1-6; CDR3: CASSQMPRGGKDNSPLHF; DNA: TGCGCCAGCAGTCAAATGCCTCGGGGGGGCAAAGATAATTCACCCCTCCACTTT
size: few; D: NA; V: TRBV29-1; J: TRBJ2-1; CDR3: CSELRGSSYNEQFF; DNA: TGCAGCGAGCTTAGGGGGAGCTCCTACAATGAGCAGTTCTTC
size: NA; D: NA; V: TRBV6-1; J: TRBJ1-4; CDR3: CASSDRPDEKLFF; DNA: TGTGCCAGCAGTGACAGACCCGATGAAAAACTGTTTTTT
size: once; D: NA; V: TRBV2; J: TRBJ2-3; CDR3: CASRGNPQGMDTQYF; DNA: TGTGCCAGCAGGGGGAACCCACAGGGAATGGATACGCAGTATTTT
size: NA; D: NA; V: TRBV6-5; J: TRBJ2-7; CDR3: CASGSIGQARVEQYF; DNA: TGTGCCAGCGGGAGTATTGGGCAGGCGAGAGTCGAGCAGTACTTC
size: NA; D: TRBD1; V: TRBV18; J: TRBJ1-2; CDR3: CASSPRQGAYGYTF; DNA: TGTGCCAGCTCACCCCGACAGGGGGCTTATGGCTACACCTTC
size: NA; D: TRBD1; V: TRBV27; J: TRBJ2-1; CDR3: CASSLSLEGAGEQFF; DNA: TGTGCCAGCAGTTTATCGCTAGAGGGGGCAGGGGAGCAGTTCTTC
size: many; D: NA; V: TRBV6-1; J: TRBJ2-1; CDR3: CASSAKGSDEQFF; DNA: TGTGCCAGCAGTGCAAAAGGGTCGGATGAGCAGTTCTTC
size: NA; D: NA; V: TRBV7-8; J: TRBJ2-3; CDR3: CASSFSVAVDTQYF; DNA: TGTGCCAGCAGCTTTTCGGTAGCGGTAGATACGCAGTATTTT
size: NA; D: NA; V: TRBV6-5; J: TRBJ2-2; CDR3: CASRAPYTGELFF; DNA: TGTGCCAGCAGGGCACCTTACACCGGGGAGCTGTTTTTT
size: few; D: TRBD2; V: TRBV19; J: TRBJ2-3; CDR3: CASRGENTDTQYF; DNA: TGTGCCAGTCGGGGGGAAAACACAGATACGCAGTATTTT
size: NA; D: NA; V: TRBV15; J: TRBJ1-4; CDR3: CATSRDPEEKLFF; DNA: TGTGCCACCAGCAGAGACCCAGAAGAAAAACTGTTTTTT
size: few; D: NA; V: TRBV28; J: TRBJ2-3; CDR3: CASSSEYADTQYF; DNA: TGTGCCAGCAGTTCGGAGTATGCAGATACGCAGTATTTT
size: NA; D: NA; V: TRBV30; J: TRBJ2-6; CDR3: CAWNPYSGANVLTF; DNA: TGTGCCTGGAATCCCTACTCTGGGGCCAACGTCCTGACTTTC
size: NA; D: NA; V: TRBV21-1; J: TRBJ2-7; CDR3: CAIYSAAGAQDEQYF; DNA: TGTGCCATATACTCCGCGGCAGGGGCTCAGGACGAGCAGTACTTC
size: NA; D: NA; V: TRBV5-1; J: TRBJ1-3; CDR3: CASSFGDKGNTIYF; DNA: TGCGCCAGCAGCTTCGGCGATAAGGGAAACACCATATATTTT
size: NA; D: NA; V: TRBV5-1; J: TRBJ1-1; CDR3: CASSPGTLRDTEAFF; DNA: TGCGCCAGCAGCCCGGGGACGCTTCGGGACACTGAAGCTTTCTTT
size: NA; D: NA; V: TRBV9; J: TRBJ1-1; CDR3: CASSSTDLNTEAFF; DNA: TGTGCCAGCAGCTCTACAGACCTGAACACTGAAGCTTTCTTT
size: NA; D: NA; V: TRBV6-4; J: TRBJ2-3; CDR3: CASSDSQESTDTQYF; DNA: TGTGCCAGCAGTGACTCCCAGGAGAGCACAGATACGCAGTATTTT
size: NA; D: TRBD2; V: TRBV29-1; J: TRBJ2-1; CDR3: CSVGSGGGDEQFF; DNA: TGCAGCGTTGGTTCGGGGGGAGGCGATGAGCAGTTCTTC
size: NA; D: TRBD1; V: TRBV6-6; J: TRBJ2-2; CDR3: CASSPRTGTGELFF; DNA: TGTGCCAGCAGCCCCCGGACAGGCACCGGGGAGCTGTTTTTT
size: few; D: TRBD1; V: TRBV5-1; J: TRBJ1-1; CDR3: CASSFTGGRTDTEAFF; DNA: TGCGCCAGCAGCTTTACAGGGGGAAGGACGGACACTGAAGCTTTCTTT
size: NA; D: NA; V: TRBV2; J: TRBJ1-5; CDR3: CASSPRGGQPQHF; DNA: TGTGCCAGCAGTCCCCGCGGGGGGCAGCCCCAGCATTTT
size: few; D: NA; V: TRBV7-2; J: TRBJ2-5; CDR3: CASSLAGRQETQYF; DNA: TGTGCCAGCAGCTTAGCCGGGCGCCAAGAGACCCAGTACTTC
size: NA; D: NA; V: TRBV7-9; J: TRBJ2-2; CDR3: CASSPRLLRPTGELFF; DNA: TGTGCCAGCAGCCCCCGTCTCCTCCGTCCCACCGGGGAGCTGTTTTTT
size: NA; D: NA; V: TRBV30; J: TRBJ1-2; CDR3: CAWSVRQGFNYGYTF; DNA: TGTGCCTGGAGTGTACGGCAGGGCTTTAACTATGGCTACACCTTC
size: NA; D: TRBD1; V: TRBV28; J: TRBJ2-2; CDR3: CASRGGQGYGELFF; DNA: TGTGCCAGCAGGGGCGGACAGGGGTACGGGGAGCTGTTTTTT
size: NA; D: TRBD1; V: TRBV5-4; J: TRBJ2-5; CDR3: CASSTARYRGEETQYF; DNA: TGTGCCAGCAGCACCGCGAGATACAGGGGAGAAGAGACCCAGTACTTC
size: NA; D: NA; V: TRBV5-1; J: TRBJ2-3; CDR3: CASSGDRLADTQYF; DNA: TGCGCCAGCAGCGGCGACAGGTTGGCAGATACGCAGTATTTT
size: NA; D: NA; V: TRBV29-1; J: TRBJ1-3; CDR3: CSVLISGGNTIYF; DNA: TGCAGCGTTCTTATATCAGGAGGAAACACCATATATTTT
size: NA; D: TRBD1; V: TRBV7-9; J: TRBJ1-2; CDR3: CASSDRALGGYTF; DNA: TGTGCCAGCAGCGACAGGGCATTGGGAGGCTACACCTTC
size: NA; D: NA; V: TRBV7-7; J: TRBJ2-1; CDR3: CASSLSRLGGEQFF; DNA: TGTGCTAGCAGCTTATCACGTCTAGGGGGTGAGCAGTTCTTC
size: NA; D: NA; V: TRBV7-2; J: TRBJ2-2; CDR3: CASGPDFSNTGELFF; DNA: TGTGCCAGCGGACCCGATTTTTCGAACACCGGGGAGCTGTTTTTT